These T cell receptor beta chains were read from a single sample in a study of cytomegalovirus exposure and HLA in healthy donors. Measured with immunoSEQ multiplex PCR; TCRdb has only the in-frame clones, and not every one. This sample has under 200,000 clones, with about 80% found just once. The sequenced sample consisted of PBMCs. Receptor source: a man aged 40-49 years in good health and CMV-seropositive. CDR3s include the opening cysteine and the closing phenylalanine or tryptophan. Not all rows give a size; the values are once, few, many and, for expanded clones, a class.

j_call clone_size v_call cdr3_aa
TRBJ2-3 . TRBV7-8 CASSAASSGTQYF
TRBJ1-4 once TRBV5-1 CASSQDRPATNEKLFF
TRBJ2-3 . TRBV4-1 CASSPGQGSDTQYF
TRBJ2-1 . TRBV5-1 CASSLVQNNEQFF
TRBJ1-1 few TRBV10-3 CAISGQNMNTEAFF
TRBJ2-7 once TRBV7-2 CASSPPGLAGEQYF
TRBJ1-1 once TRBV14 CASSQLVSGTEAFF
TRBJ1-6 . TRBV6-5 CAISAEGGDSPLHF
TRBJ2-7 . TRBV5-8 CASSSMPGQGIYEQYF
TRBJ2-7 . TRBV6-6 CASKLGGEGFYEQYF
TRBJ2-3 . TRBV19 CASSFSLAGGAGYTQYF
TRBJ2-1 few TRBV11-2 CASSFTSGNEQFF
TRBJ2-1 . TRBV6-1 CASSHTGTAGEQFF
TRBJ2-1 . TRBV27 CASSRDGTGLYNEQFF
TRBJ1-6 . TRBV10-3 CAISELESSYNSPLHF
TRBJ2-6 . TRBV2 CASSESRTGSLSGANVLTF
TRBJ2-1 . TRBV25-1 CASSESGAAPYNEQFF
TRBJ2-1 . TRBV7-8 CASRLAGEYDEQFF
TRBJ2-7 . TRBV6-1 CASSEAFPVSGEQYF
TRBJ2-7 once TRBV4-2 CASSLAGSIHEQYF
TRBJ1-1 . TRBV7-8 CASSFTGEGPEAFF
TRBJ2-7 . TRBV6-6 CASSLPGTSLYEQYF
TRBJ2-5 few TRBV29-1 CSVAGGAETQYF
TRBJ1-4 . TRBV11-2 CASSFIGEKLFF
TRBJ1-1 . TRBV19 CASSSLGQLHTEAFF
TRBJ1-6 . TRBV6-1 CASSESRGNSPLHF
TRBJ1-1 . TRBV2 CASSGTGTPNTEAFF
TRBJ2-7 . TRBV11-2 CASSPRTGRVLYEQYF
TRBJ2-7 . TRBV10-3 CAISESGTKAGWYF
TRBJ2-1 . TRBV2 CASRGGTGGYNEQFF
TRBJ1-5 . TRBV19 CATADSPYSNQPQHF
TRBJ2-1 . TRBV6-6 CASNIDEQFF
TRBJ2-2 . TRBV5-4 CASSFGTSGPTGELFF
TRBJ1-1 . TRBV5-4 CASSRGQGGDTEAFF
TRBJ2-3 once TRBV6-1 CASSASNTDTQYF
TRBJ2-7 . TRBV4-1 CASSQEGQGAFEQYF
TRBJ2-2 once TRBV18 CASSGASGYTGELFF
TRBJ1-2 few TRBV6-1 CASSEGRYRNGYTF
TRBJ2-5 . TRBV4-1 CASSQDRGLAGARETQYF
TRBJ2-2 . TRBV2 CASSAVQVPTGELFF
TRBJ2-7 . TRBV7-9 CASSAAGEGEQYF
TRBJ1-5 . TRBV11-2 CASSLVGSQPQHF